One sample yielded the 2 T cell receptor beta chains listed below, sequenced in a study of CD4 T cells in relation to SARS-CoV-2 and coronaviruses. Clones were read by immunoSEQ multiplex PCR, and TCRdb kept only the in-frame ones, dropping some. Here the sample spans tens of thousands of clones, 70% to 85% being singletons. These receptors have no identified antigens. Before the COVID-19 pandemic, during about 2010-2018, CD4+ T cells were taken from unexposed donors. CD4+ T cells were isolated from the cells after 10 days of culture. Sequencing input: CD4+ T cells from PBMCs, cultured in vitro. The receptors originated from a human donor in good health.

This clone was seen more than once but under ten times. This chain joins TRBV11-2 and TRBJ2-2; TRBD2 might be the D (5 bases). The germline V gene has CDR1 SGHAT and CDR2 FQNNGV. This CDR3 is built from 15 residues. Trimming cost V 5 bases and J 6 bases, with 16 bases left between them. In DNA form, the CDR3 reads TGTGCCAGCAGCCTATCGGGGTTGTCCGCCGGGGAGCTGTTTTTT. Translating it yields CASSLSGLSAGELFF. Supplemented by reference TRBV11-2 and TRBJ2-2, the full variable domain reads EAGVAQSPRYKIIEKRQSVAFWCNPISGHATLYWYQQILGQGPKLLIQFQNNGVVDDSQLPKDRFSAERLKGVDSTLKIQPAKLEDSAVYLCASSLSGLSAGELFFGEGSRLTVL.

This clone is medium-sized (0.01 to 0.1%) in the sample. CDR3 bases: TGTGCCAGTAGTAGTGCAACTGGAAACACCATATATTTT. It yields the protein CASSSATGNTIYF. The chain joins TRBV19 to TRBJ1-3; D remains unclear. The CDR3 spans 13 residues. Germline CDR1 LNHDA, CDR2 SQIVND (reference sequence). Trimming removed 4 bases from V and 2 bases from J, with 6 bases in between.